This entry is about one T cell receptor beta chain. Antigen specificity is unknown. The data originate from a study of beta chain features in type 1 diabetes. Per the germline V gene, CDR1 is MDHEN and CDR2 is SYDVKM. The ends were cut back, 1 base at V and 5 bases at J, with 14 bases in the middle. This CDR3 comprises 15 residues. Study-level results: Among all four CD4+ subsets, Type 1 diabetes patients had TCRB CDR3s that were moderately but significantly shorter.

The investigators reverse transcribed all of the isolated RNA, so they sequenced expressed TCRB transcripts. Sequencing was performed with immunoSEQ multiplex PCR; in TCRdb, only in-frame clones are kept and a portion is missing. Among more than 300,000 clones, approximately 12% were seen once, and the ten largest hold around 0.01%. The source is a woman aged 18 to 35 with type 1 diabetes. Sequences were obtained from naive CD4+ T cells from blood. The V gene is TRBV28, the J gene TRBJ2-5; D is possibly TRBD1 (5 bases). The CDR3 bases are TGTGCCAGCAGTTTATACCCGGGCCAGGGCGAGACCCAGTACTTC. Translated, it gives CASSLYPGQGETQYF.